These 26 T cell receptor beta chains were sequenced from one sample in a study of spatial heterogeneity in lung cancer. A single record per CDR3 protein comes from TCRdb applying MiXCR to the 5' RACE reads. Of roughly 39,000 distinct CDR3 sequences listed, 5.8% are singletons. Time point here: sample taken at primary tumor resection. TCRs were sequenced from unsorted whole RNA of tumor, nontumor lung or PBMC. Sequenced here: PBMCs, sampled at surgery. The receptors stem from a male donor with early-stage non-small cell lung cancer.

A few counts support this clonotype. The CDR3 DNA follows: TGCAGCGTTGCCAGGGTTATGGACACTGAAGCTTTCTTT. Translating it yields CSVARVMDTEAFF. V and J are TRBV29-1 and TRBJ1-1, with a weak D call TRBD1 (5 bases). The CDR3 has 13 amino acids. Per germline, CDR1 SQVTM and CDR2 ANQGSEA. Trimming removed 4 bases from V and 3 bases from J, with 12 bases in between.

This clonotype is classed as medium-sized. The chain joins TRBV7-2 to TRBJ2-6; 7 nucleotides line up with TRBD1. J was trimmed by 0 bases and V by 7 bases; bases with no gene match: 3. The CDR3 is made up of 15 amino acids. CDR1 is SGHTA and CDR2 is FQGNSA in the germline V gene. Written as DNA, the CDR3 is TGTGCCAGCAAGGGACAGTTCTCTGGGGCCAACGTCCTGACTTTC. This sequence encodes CASKGQFSGANVLTF.

This clonotype was seen a few times. This chain links TRBV6-5 with TRBJ1-3, with 7 bases aligning to TRBD1. V was pared by 6 bases and J by 0 bases, with 5 bases of the junction left unmatched. Looked up from germline, CDR1 is MNHEY and CDR2 is SVGAGI. The CDR3 is 15 amino acids. The CDR3 nucleotides read TGTGCCAGCAGCCCGACAGGGCTCTCTGGAAACACCATATATTTT. Translating it yields CASSPTGLSGNTIYF.

This clonotype turned up a few times. J is TRBJ2-1 and V is TRBV29-1; D tentatively reads TRBD1 or TRBD2 (5 bases each). CDR3 length: 14 residues. CDR1 is SQVTM and CDR2 is ANQGSEA in the germline V gene. Deletions cut 4 bases from V and 5 bases from J, with 15 bases between. The CDR3 DNA is TGCAGCGTTGTTTTAAGGGGACCACACAATGAGCAGTTCTTC. This codes for CSVVLRGPHNEQFF.

This clonotype was seen at least ten times. The chain combines TRBV20-1 with TRBJ1-1, with D unclear. Deletions cut 0 bases from V and 4 bases from J, with 15 bases between. The germline V gene has CDR1 DFQATT and CDR2 SNEGSKA (reference sequence). The CDR3 has 15 amino acids. CDR3 amino acids: CSARDVTGYGTEAFF. The CDR3 DNA follows: TGCAGTGCTAGAGATGTTACGGGGTATGGCACTGAAGCTTTCTTT.

The sample holds many counts of this clonotype. The V gene is TRBV7-9, the J gene TRBJ1-5; 7 positions match TRBD1. This CDR3 contains 16 residues. J lost 1 base, V lost 4 bases, and 7 bases had no gene match. Germline CDR1 is SEHNR and CDR2 is FQNEAQ (reference sequence). DNA of the CDR3: TGTGCCAGCAGCTCAGCACAGGGGAACAGCAATCAGCCCCAGCATTTT. This gives the protein CASSSAQGNSNQPQHF.

This clonotype showed up many times. The rearrangement joins TRBV9 to TRBJ1-1; 8 bases line up with TRBD1. With V trimmed by 4 bases and J by 1 base, 6 bases remained unmatched. CDR1 is SGDLS, CDR2 YYNGEE, per germline. This CDR3 contains 15 residues. CDR3 sequence (DNA): TGTGCCAGCAGCCCGCGGACAGGGACGAACACTGAAGCTTTCTTT. Residues: CASSPRTGTNTEAFF.

This clonotype has at least ten counts. This chain uses TRBV27 with TRBJ1-2, with 9 positions matching TRBD1. This CDR3 spans 15 amino acids. CDR1 MNHEY and CDR2 SMNVEV come from the germline V gene (reference sequence). V lost 3 bases and J lost 2; bases outside the gene matches: 4. CDR3 amino acids: CASSFTGGPNYGYTF. In DNA form, the CDR3 reads TGTGCCAGCAGTTTCACAGGGGGCCCCAACTATGGCTACACCTTC.

Many counts were recorded for this clonotype. V is TRBV12-3 or TRBV12-4 and J is TRBJ1-5, with D hard to call. The V and J ends lost 2 bases and 7 bases respectively, with 6 bases between them. The CDR3 covers 12 residues. CDR3 sequence (DNA): TGTGCCAGCAGTTTATTGGAACAGCCCCAGCATTTT. This sequence encodes CASSLLEQPQHF.

This clonotype has a handful of counts. The chain carries TRBV5-4 and TRBJ2-4; TRBD2 matches at 9 bases. V shed 5 bases, J shed 1 base, and the junction held 1 base outside the gene matches. Per the germline V gene, CDR1 is SGHNT and CDR2 is YYREEE (reference sequence). This CDR3 region has 14 residues. The CDR3 region has the DNA TGTGCCAGCAGTCTAGCGGGGGCCAAAAACATTCAGTACTTC. Residues: CASSLAGAKNIQYF.

This clonotype has ten or more counts. The gene calls are TRBV6-5 and TRBJ2-7; perhaps TRBD1 as D (5 bases). The CDR3 loop spans 14 amino acids. Trimming pared 5 bases from V and 7 bases from J, leaving 18 bases between. The germline CDR1 and CDR2 sequences are MNHEY and SVGAGI. Here the CDR3 DNA reads TGTGCCAGCAGTCCCCTCGACAGAAGAAGGGAGCAGTACTTC. This translates into CASSPLDRRREQYF.

The table lists this clonotype with a few counts. V and J are TRBV18 and TRBJ1-2; D ambiguous. The CDR3 is made up of 15 amino acids. The germline V gene encodes CDR1 KGHSH and CDR2 LQKENI. Between the trimmed V and J ends, which lost 2 bases and 4 bases, there was a span of 14 bases. CDR3 nucleotides: TGTGCCAGCTCACCATCCACACAGTTTAGCTATGGCTACACCTTC. This translates into CASSPSTQFSYGYTF.

There are many counts of this clonotype. This rearrangement joins TRBV15 to TRBJ1-1, with 7 bases identical to TRBD1. Germline values: CDR1 LNHNV, CDR2 YYDKDF (reference sequence). With V trimmed by 0 bases and J by 5 bases, 9 bases remained unmatched. The length of the CDR3 is 16 residues. The CDR3 reads CATSRDSSRGLTEAFF. The CDR3 coding sequence is TGTGCCACCAGCAGAGATAGTTCCAGGGGGTTGACTGAAGCTTTCTTT.

In this sample, this clonotype turned up many times. The chain combines TRBV7-9 with TRBJ2-5; TRBD1 matches 7 bases. CDR1 and CDR2 from the germline V gene are SEHNR and FQNEAQ (reference sequence). This CDR3 comprises 14 residues. The trim removed 4 bases at V and 1 base at J, leaving 3 bases unmatched. The CDR3 region has the DNA TGTGCCAGCAGCTCGACAGGGCCCCAAGAGACCCAGTACTTC. Translated, it gives CASSSTGPQETQYF.

This clonotype was picked up many times. The chain links TRBV6-4 to TRBJ2-2; no firm D call. The CDR3 extends over 15 amino acids. Germline-derived CDR1 and CDR2 are MRHNA and SNTAGT. V gave up 2 bases and J gave up 4 bases, with 11 bases separating them. The CDR3 here is CASSDRHGGTGELFF. In DNA, the CDR3 is TGTGCCAGCAGTGACAGGCACGGCGGCACCGGGGAGCTGTTTTTT.

This clonotype has ten or more counts. This chain links TRBV27 with TRBJ2-1, with TRBD2 matching over 8 bases. CDR1 MNHEY and CDR2 SMNVEV come from the germline V gene (reference sequence). This CDR3 spans 16 amino acids. The V gene end was trimmed by 3 bases and the J gene end by 5 bases; junction bases not matched to a gene: 9. The CDR3 nucleotides read TGTGCCAGCAGTTTTTGGCCGGGGGGGCTCAACAATGAGCAGTTCTTC. Its translation: CASSFWPGGLNNEQFF.

This clonotype was observed a few times. The chain carries TRBV18 and TRBJ2-3; TRBD1 matches at 8 bases. The V gene's germline CDR1 is KGHSH and CDR2 LQKENI. The CDR3 is made up of 16 amino acids. V shed 0 bases and J 1 base; nucleotides not matched to a gene: 3. This CDR3 reads CASSPPPGQGTDTQYF. CDR3 DNA sequence: TGTGCCAGCTCACCACCTCCGGGACAGGGCACAGATACGCAGTATTTT.

This clonotype was picked up many times. This chain connects TRBV20-1 to TRBJ1-2, with 10 bases aligning to TRBD1. V dropped 1 base and J dropped 3; count of bases not matched to a gene: 17. Germline values: CDR1 DFQATT, CDR2 SNEGSKA (reference sequence). This CDR3 has 19 residues. CDR3 coding DNA: TGCAGTGCTAGAGGAGAACCGGGACAGGGGCTAATTATTGACTATGGCTACACCTTC. It translates to CSARGEPGQGLIIDYGYTF.

This clonotype was observed a few times. The J gene is TRBJ2-6, the V gene TRBV11-2; unclear D gene. The CDR3 extends over 16 amino acids. Germline lookup yields CDR1 SGHAT and CDR2 FQNNGV. With 1 base removed from V and 4 bases from J, the gap between germline ends came to 11 bases. As DNA, the CDR3 is TGTGCCAGCAGCTTAGGAGGACCCCTCGGGGCCAACGTCCTGACTTTC. This encodes CASSLGGPLGANVLTF.

The table lists this clonotype with a few counts. The chain carries TRBV7-9 and TRBJ1-5; no firm D call. This CDR3 has 13 residues. The V gene's germline CDR1 is SEHNR and CDR2 FQNEAQ (reference sequence). Trimming shortened V by 2 bases and J by 5 bases, and 7 bases separated the two germline ends. The CDR3 here is CASSLKSDQPQHF. In nucleotides, the CDR3 is TGTGCCAGCAGCTTAAAAAGTGATCAGCCCCAGCATTTT.

In this sample, this clonotype turned up many times. The CDR3 region is CASTSSGGWYQETQYF. CDR3 sequence (DNA): TGTGCCAGCACCTCCTCGGGGGGTTGGTACCAAGAGACCCAGTACTTC. The chain has TRBV12-3 or TRBV12-4 and TRBJ2-5, with TRBD2 matching 7 bases. The V gene end was trimmed by 7 bases and the J gene end by 0 bases; junction bases not matched to a gene: 11. The CDR3 loop spans 16 amino acids.

Regarding this clonotype: A much larger clone differs by one base, so this may be a read error. The CDR3 protein is CASSRTGVDEQYF. The CDR3 DNA is TGTGCCAGCAGCAGGACAGGGGTGGACGAGCAGTACTTC. The chain links TRBV12-3 or TRBV12-4 to TRBJ2-7, with 9 bases identical to TRBD1. Trimming cost V 6 bases and J 5 bases; bases outside gene matches: 5. The CDR3 covers 13 residues.

There are many counts of this clonotype. The J gene is TRBJ2-1, the V gene TRBV10-3, with D unresolved. Germline CDR1 reads ENHRY; CDR2 reads SYGVKD. This CDR3 has 15 residues. Between the trimmed V and J ends, which lost 4 bases and 3 bases, there was a span of 13 bases. The CDR3 sequence: CAISVALDNYNEQFF. In DNA form, the CDR3 reads TGTGCCATCAGTGTTGCCCTAGACAACTACAATGAGCAGTTCTTC.

This clonotype has only a few counts. This chain uses TRBV3-1 with TRBJ2-5; D gene ambiguous. CDR3 size: 15 residues. Germline lookup yields CDR1 LGHDT and CDR2 YNNKEL (reference sequence). The V end lost 1 base, the J end lost 3 bases, and 12 bases lay between the germline ends. The CDR3 loop reads CASSQVMTGKETQYF. CDR3 DNA: TGTGCCAGCAGCCAAGTTATGACGGGCAAAGAGACCCAGTACTTC.

In this sample, this clonotype turned up many times. The V and J genes are TRBV10-2 and TRBJ1-1, with D hard to call. V gave up 3 bases and J gave up 7 bases, with 6 bases separating them. This CDR3 spans 11 amino acids. The germline CDR1 and CDR2 sequences are WSHSY and SAAADI. CDR3 sequence (DNA): TGCGCCAGCAGTGACGGAGTTGAAGCTTTCTTT. Protein: CASSDGVEAFF.

This clonotype was found many times. This sequence joins TRBV20-1 and TRBJ1-5, with D perhaps matching TRBD1 (6 bases). V lost 5 bases, J lost 3 bases, and 14 bases lay in between. Germline CDR1 and CDR2: DFQATT and SNEGSKA (reference sequence). The CDR3 has 14 residues. The CDR3 protein is CSAGKQGINQPQHF. The DNA of the CDR3 is TGCAGTGCTGGGAAACAGGGAATCAATCAGCCCCAGCATTTT.